The next 13 T cell receptor beta chains were all read from a single sample in a study of cytomegalovirus exposure and HLA in healthy donors. A multiplex PCR was run with 60 Vbeta primers and 13 Jbeta primers. Here immunoSEQ multiplex PCR was the method, and the copy in TCRdb shows in-frame clones only, minus some. The sample has 200,000 or so clones, approximately 82% seen once. The specimen was PBMCs. These receptor sequences come from a male donor in good health and CMV-seronegative.

V is TRBV6-1 and J is TRBJ2-7, with 9 nucleotides matching TRBD1. The trim removed 2 bases at V and 2 bases at J, leaving 1 base unmatched. The CDR3 extends over 14 amino acids. Germline loops: CDR1 MNHNS, CDR2 SASEGT. The CDR3 protein is CASSERDRAYEQYF. The CDR3 DNA reads TGTGCCAGCAGTGAAAGGGACAGGGCCTACGAGCAGTACTTC.

This chain connects TRBV5-1 to TRBJ2-1; 8 bases map to TRBD2. V shed 2 bases and J 9 bases; nucleotides not matched to a gene: 13. Germline lookup yields CDR1 SGHRS and CDR2 YFSETQ. The CDR3 totals 16 residues. The CDR3 sequence: CASSFVFSGTAREQFF. The DNA for the CDR3 is TGCGCCAGCAGCTTCGTCTTTAGCGGGACGGCTCGTGAGCAGTTCTTC. Filled out from reference TRBV5-1 and TRBJ2-1, the complete variable domain reads KAGVTQTPRYLIKTRGQQVTLSCSPISGHRSVSWYQQTPGQGLQFLFEYFSETQRNKGNFPGRFSGRQFSNSRSEMNVSTLELGDSALYLCASSFVFSGTAREQFFGPGTRLTVL.

The chain uses TRBV7-2 and TRBJ2-7, with D maybe TRBD2 (5 bases). Germline values: CDR1 SGHTA, CDR2 FQGNSA. The germline V and J ends were trimmed by 0 bases and 3 bases, with 6 bases remaining between them. This CDR3 spans 13 amino acids. The CDR3 reads CASSLAGLYEQYF. CDR3 nucleotides: TGTGCCAGCAGCTTAGCAGGACTCTACGAGCAGTACTTC.

The chain has TRBV27 and TRBJ2-3, with a tentative D call TRBD2 (5 bases). Germline V gene data show CDR1 as MNHEY and CDR2 as SMNVEV (reference sequence). This CDR3 has 14 amino acids. With 7 bases removed from V and 2 bases from J, the gap between germline ends came to 13 bases. The CDR3 bases are TGTGCCAGCAAATCCGAGAGGGACACAGATACGCAGTATTTT. As protein: CASKSERDTDTQYF.

The chain has TRBV5-4 and TRBJ2-7, with 7 positions matching TRBD1. Trimming took 5 bases from V and 4 from J; bases not matched to a gene: 12. This CDR3 region has 15 residues. Per germline, CDR1 SGHNT and CDR2 YYREEE (reference sequence). The chain's CDR3 is CASRKQGTLGYEQYF. CDR3 in DNA: TGTGCCAGCAGAAAACAGGGGACACTGGGGTACGAGCAGTACTTC.

The rearrangement joins TRBV6-1 to TRBJ2-7; 8 bases match TRBD1. The CDR3 loop spans 15 amino acids. Losses at the gene ends were 6 bases for V and 4 bases for J; bases not matched to a gene: 11. CDR1 MNHNS and CDR2 SASEGT come from the germline V gene. Here the CDR3 reads CASSPSAGGGYEQYF. CDR3 DNA sequence: TGTGCCAGCAGCCCCAGTGCAGGGGGCGGATACGAGCAGTACTTC.

The genes are TRBV6-5 and TRBJ1-1; 10 positions match TRBD1. The CDR3 is 15 amino acids. V shed 6 bases and J 4 bases; nucleotides not matched to a gene: 8. CDR1 and CDR2 from the germline V gene are MNHEY and SVGAGI. This CDR3 is CASSGDRGRGTEAFF. CDR3 in DNA: TGTGCCAGCAGCGGGGACAGGGGACGGGGCACTGAAGCTTTCTTT.

This clone was found a few times. The chain links TRBV29-1 to TRBJ1-3, with D uncertain. The CDR3 extends over 14 amino acids. V was trimmed by 1 base and J by 4 bases, leaving 11 bases between them. The germline gives CDR1 SQVTM, CDR2 ANQGSEA. The CDR3 sequence is CSVEVYGVGNTIYF. CDR3 nucleotide sequence: TGCAGCGTTGAAGTTTACGGAGTCGGAAACACCATATATTTT.

The chain is built from TRBV9 and TRBJ2-3, with unresolved D. V was pared by 6 bases and J by 2 bases, with 16 bases between. This CDR3 is built from 15 residues. Looked up from germline, CDR1 is SGDLS and CDR2 is YYNGEE. The CDR3: CASTEYERNTDTQYF. The CDR3 DNA follows: TGTGCCAGCACCGAATATGAGAGAAACACAGATACGCAGTATTTT.

The V gene is TRBV4-1, the J gene TRBJ2-7, with TRBD2 matching over 7 bases. Trimming took 0 bases from V and 1 from J; bases not matched to a gene: 3. Germline CDR1 reads MGHRA; CDR2 reads YSYEKL. The CDR3 has 15 amino acids. CDR3 residues: CASSQEGGTSYEQYF. In DNA form, the CDR3 reads TGCGCCAGCAGCCAAGAGGGGGGGACTTCCTACGAGCAGTACTTC.

The rearrangement uses TRBV11-2 and TRBJ1-4, with 8 bases lining up with TRBD1. The V segment lost 5 bases and the J segment 2 bases; nucleotides outside the gene matches: 4. There are 15 residues in the CDR3. Germline V gene sequence: CDR1 SGHAT, CDR2 FQNNGV. The CDR3 is CASSPTGVTNEKLFF. As DNA, the CDR3 is TGTGCCAGCAGCCCGACAGGGGTCACTAATGAAAAACTGTTTTTT.

This sequence joins TRBV28 and TRBJ1-1, with a tentative D call TRBD1 (5 bases). CDR1 and CDR2 (germline): MDHEN, SYDVKM. The CDR3 runs 15 residues. Trimming left V 5 bases short and J 6 bases short, with 19 bases between. The CDR3 bases are TGTGCCAGCAGTCGGGCAGGGAGGTTGGCAGCTGAAGCTTTCTTT. Its protein product is CASSRAGRLAAEAFF.

The V call is TRBV27, the J call TRBJ1-5; tentatively, D is TRBD1 (6 bases). In germline, CDR1 is MNHEY, CDR2 SMNVEV (reference sequence). The CDR3 runs to 14 residues. Trimming removed 3 bases at V and 6 bases at J, with 12 bases between. The CDR3 coding sequence is TGTGCCAGCAGTTTCAGGGGTCTCGGTCAGCCCCAGCATTTT. Translated: CASSFRGLGQPQHF.